This TCR beta chain was captured in a study of beta chain features in type 1 diabetes. Study-wide background: Patient and healthy donor groups were alike in age, gender and cell yields.

The count of this clone is one. A single heparinised blood sample, averaging roughly 0.11 L, was obtained per donor. The CDR3 consists of 13 residues. Trimming shortened V by 6 bases and J by 2 bases, and 10 bases separated the two germline ends. Per germline, CDR1 MNHEY and CDR2 SVGAGI. The investigators reverse transcribed all of the isolated RNA, so they sequenced expressed TCRB transcripts. TCRdb's table, derived via immunoSEQ multiplex PCR, lists solely in-frame clones and lacks some. The table lists just over 600,000 clones, roughly a sixth of them singletons, with approximately 0.093% in the top ten.

The chain couples TRBV6-5 to TRBJ1-2, with D possibly matching TRBD1 (5 bases). The sequence derives from a man younger than 30 in good health. The sample was naive CD4+ T cells from blood. CDR3 protein: CASSSTENYGYTF. The CDR3 DNA reads TGTGCCAGCAGCTCGACAGAGAACTATGGCTACACCTTC.